Listed below are T cell receptor beta chains from one sample, sequenced in a study of MAIT cells during Salmonella Paratyphi A infection. MiXCR, run by TCRdb on the 5' RACE reads, gives a single entry per CDR3 protein. The repertoire holds 300 to 350 distinct CDR3 sequences, with 37% as singletons. The sample was MAIT cells from PBMCs. The receptor source for this set is an adult in good health. Both conserved end residues are part of each CDR3. The D gene is left open where the match is weak. Expanded clones are given a class, and other clones once, few, many or no size at all.

v_call,d_call,clone_size,j_call,cdr3_aa,cdr3_nt
TRBV20-1,.,.,TRBJ1-6,CSAKREPDNSPLHF,TGCAGTGCTAAACGGGAACCTGATAATTCACCCCTCCACTTT
TRBV6-2/TRBV6-3,.,.,TRBJ2-3,CASSYSGEVDTQYF,TGTGCCAGCAGTTACTCGGGGGAGGTAGATACGCAGTATTTT
TRBV20-1,TRBD2,few,TRBJ2-7,CSASTSGGAPYEQYF,TGCAGTGCTTCGACTAGCGGGGGGGCCCCCTACGAGCAGTACTTC
TRBV20-1,TRBD2,.,TRBJ2-5,CSARDPGLVSETQYF,TGCAGTGCTAGAGATCCGGGACTAGTTTCAGAGACCCAGTACTTC
TRBV6-2/TRBV6-3,.,.,TRBJ2-6,CASSPTGSSGANVLTF,TGTGCCAGCAGTCCAACCGGATCCTCTGGGGCCAACGTCCTGACTTTC
TRBV4-3,.,large,TRBJ2-2,CASSQDMRDPNTGELFF,TGCGCCAGCAGCCAAGATATGAGGGACCCGAACACCGGGGAGCTGTTTTTT
TRBV28,TRBD1,.,TRBJ2-3,CASRTGTGVDTQYF,TGTGCCAGCAGAACCGGGACAGGGGTAGATACGCAGTATTTT
TRBV4-3,.,large,TRBJ2-5,CASSQAGGRGGETQYF,TGCGCCAGCAGCCAAGCGGGCGGCAGGGGCGGCGAGACCCAGTACTTC
TRBV20-1,.,few,TRBJ2-2,CSAKVIAGDSGELFFF,.
TRBV6-4,.,.,TRBJ1-1,CASSYLTVNTEAFF,TGTGCCAGCAGTTACTTAACGGTAAACACTGAAGCTTTCTTT
TRBV20-1,TRBD2,hyperexpanded,TRBJ2-2,CSAKVIAGDSGELFF,TGCAGTGCTAAAGTGATAGCGGGAGATTCCGGGGAGCTGTTTTTT
TRBV6-2/TRBV6-3,TRBD1,few,TRBJ2-6,CASSTTGDFSGANVLTF,TGTGCCAGCAGTACGACAGGGGACTTCTCTGGGGCCAACGTCCTGACTTTC
TRBV20-1,.,.,TRBJ1-5,CSARQALEYQPQHF,TGCAGTGCTAGACAGGCCCTTGAGTATCAGCCCCAGCATTTT